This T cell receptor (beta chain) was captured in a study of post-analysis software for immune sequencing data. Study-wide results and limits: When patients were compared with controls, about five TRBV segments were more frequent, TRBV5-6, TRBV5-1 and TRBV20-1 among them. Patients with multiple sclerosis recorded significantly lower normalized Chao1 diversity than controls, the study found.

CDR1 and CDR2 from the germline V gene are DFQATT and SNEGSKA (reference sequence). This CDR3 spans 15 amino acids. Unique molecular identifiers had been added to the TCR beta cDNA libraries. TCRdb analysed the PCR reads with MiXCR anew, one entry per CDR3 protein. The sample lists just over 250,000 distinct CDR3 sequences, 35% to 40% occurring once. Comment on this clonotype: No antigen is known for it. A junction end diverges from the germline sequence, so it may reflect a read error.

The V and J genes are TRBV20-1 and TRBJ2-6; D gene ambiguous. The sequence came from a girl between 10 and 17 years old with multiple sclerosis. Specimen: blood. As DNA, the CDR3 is TGCAGTGCTGGCCAGGCCGCATCTGGGACCAACGTCCTGACTTTC. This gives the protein CSAGQAASGTNVLTF.